This record concerns one T cell receptor (beta chain) sequence. The CDR3 loop spans 14 amino acids. CDR1 is SQVTM and CDR2 is ANQGSEA in the germline V gene. Trimming removed 6 bases from V and 0 bases from J, with 15 bases in between. This sample was included in a study of cytomegalovirus exposure and HLA in healthy donors. The PCR employed 60 Vbeta primers together with 13 Jbeta primers. Some clones are missing from TCRdb's copy, which holds only in-frame ones; the method was immunoSEQ multiplex PCR. The repertoire holds about 200,000 clones, with roughly 90% as singletons. The genes are TRBV29-1 and TRBJ2-7; D gene ambiguous. The clonotype comes from a woman in her 30s in good health and CMV-seronegative. Sequenced: PBMCs. The CDR3 sequence is CSVLSSSPSYEQYF. The CDR3 DNA follows: TGCAGCGTCCTGAGCTCCTCCCCCTCCTACGAGCAGTACTTC.